Each of the 15 T cell receptor beta chains below was sequenced from the same sample in a study of blood T cell repertoires in COVID-19. Clones were sequenced by immunoSEQ multiplex PCR, and TCRdb holds only the in-frame ones, with some missing. The data contain around 100,000 clones, 75% to 90% of them singletons. Sequencing input: peripheral blood. The source of these receptors is a woman aged 80 or over with acute or convalescent COVID-19.

V usage is TRBV11-2 and J usage is TRBJ2-1, with D tentatively TRBD2 (6 bases). Germline CDR1 SGHAT, CDR2 FQNNGV. The CDR3 runs 13 residues. Trimming took off 3 bases at V and 5 bases at J, with 8 bases between the two ends. The CDR3 sequence: CASSFAGNNEQFF. For the CDR3, the DNA is TGTGCCAGCAGCTTTGCGGGGAACAATGAGCAGTTCTTC.

The genes are TRBV7-2 and TRBJ2-1, with D tentatively TRBD1 (6 bases). The CDR3 is 15 residues long. V lost 1 base and J 4 bases, leaving 11 bases between the germline ends. Germline V CDR1 and CDR2: SGHTA, FQGNSA. The CDR3, as DNA: TGTGCCAGCAGCTTAGTACAGGGAAAATACAATGAGCAGTTCTTC. Translated: CASSLVQGKYNEQFF.

The J gene is TRBJ1-6, the V gene TRBV4-1; TRBD1 matches at 8 bases. V lost 1 base, J lost 9 bases, and 5 bases stayed unmatched. CDR1 is MGHRA, CDR2 YSYEKL, per germline. CDR3 length: 15 amino acids. The CDR3 DNA follows: TGCGCCAGCAGCCAAGGACAGGGGAATAGTTCACCCCTCCACTTT. The encoded protein is CASSQGQGNSSPLHF.

This chain uses TRBV29-1 with TRBJ1-4; 7 nucleotides line up with TRBD1. Trimming at V came to 7 bases and at J to 7 bases, leaving 18 bases not matched to a gene. Germline loops: CDR1 SQVTM, CDR2 ANQGSEA. This CDR3 contains 16 residues. The CDR3 here is CSATPWDRRDGEKLFF. In nucleotides, the CDR3 is TGCAGCGCGACCCCGTGGGACAGAAGAGATGGTGAAAAACTGTTTTTT.

In this sample, this clone turned up once. The J gene is TRBJ1-1, the V gene TRBV30; 9 bases are shared with TRBD1. The junction had 6 bases not matched to a gene; V was cut back by 5 bases and J by 2 bases. The CDR3 has 14 amino acids. Germline V CDR1 and CDR2: GTSNPN, SVGIG (reference sequence). CDR3: CAWDRGLSNTEAFF. The DNA for the CDR3 is TGTGCCTGGGACAGGGGGTTGTCAAACACTGAAGCTTTCTTT.

The CDR3 protein is CASSLQGPFYGYTF. CDR3 coding DNA: TGTGCCAGCAGTCTCCAGGGGCCGTTCTATGGCTACACCTTC. This chain links TRBV5-6 with TRBJ1-2, with a tentative D call TRBD1 (6 bases). V gave up 5 bases and J gave up 4 bases, with 15 bases separating them. Germline CDR1 SGHDT, CDR2 YYEEEE. This CDR3 contains 14 residues.

V is TRBV7-9 and J is TRBJ2-3, with D unclear. Germline CDR1 is SEHNR and CDR2 is FQNEAQ (reference sequence). Trimming left V 0 bases short and J 8 bases short, with 6 bases between. The CDR3 has 12 amino acids. In DNA, the CDR3 is TGTGCCAGCAGCTTAGCGCCGGGTACGCAGTATTTT. Protein: CASSLAPGTQYF.

The chain carries TRBV10-2 and TRBJ1-3; D is uncertain. With 6 bases removed from V and 4 bases from J, the gap between germline ends came to 10 bases. In germline, CDR1 is WSHSY, CDR2 SAAADI. The CDR3 sequence is 13 residues long. This CDR3 reads CASSPDRGNTIYF. In DNA, the CDR3 is TGCGCCAGCAGCCCCGATCGGGGAAACACCATATATTTT.

The table lists this clone with a count of one. J is TRBJ2-7 and V is TRBV11-2; D not resolved. The germline CDR1 and CDR2 sequences are SGHAT and FQNNGV. CDR3 length: 13 amino acids. The V end was cut by 1 base, the J end by 3 bases, with 7 bases between. In nucleotides, the CDR3 is TGTGCCAGCAGCTTAGGGGCAGTCTACGAGCAGTACTTC. Translation: CASSLGAVYEQYF.

This rearrangement joins TRBV7-3 to TRBJ2-1; 10 bases are shared with TRBD2. Germline V CDR1 and CDR2: SGHTA, FQGTGA. The ends lost 0 bases at V and 7 bases at J; junction bases unmatched: 9. The length of the CDR3 is 17 residues. CDR3: CASSLTPPGLARNEQFF. DNA of the CDR3: TGTGCCAGCAGCTTAACCCCACCGGGACTAGCGCGAAATGAGCAGTTCTTC.

The chain has TRBV5-4 and TRBJ2-7; possibly TRBD1 for D (5 bases). The CDR3 has 12 residues. Trimming left V 5 bases short and J 11 bases short, with 17 bases between. Germline V gene data show CDR1 as SGHNT and CDR2 as YYREEE (reference sequence). The CDR3 reads CASRRQGNIEYF. The CDR3 bases are TGTGCCAGCAGGCGGCAGGGAAATATAGAGTACTTC.

V and J are TRBV29-1 and TRBJ1-3; tentative D call: TRBD1 (5 bases). The germline gives CDR1 SQVTM, CDR2 ANQGSEA. Trimming removed 4 bases from V and 3 bases from J, with 16 bases in between. The CDR3 consists of 15 residues. The DNA of the CDR3 is TGCAGCGTTGCACAGTCCCAGGGTGGTGGAAACACCATATATTTT. The encoded protein is CSVAQSQGGGNTIYF.

The chain links TRBV11-3 to TRBJ2-2, with D unresolved. Germline V gene lookup returns CDR1 SGHNT and CDR2 YENEEA. The CDR3 has 12 residues. V was pared by 6 bases and J by 6 bases, with 8 bases between. The CDR3 here is CASSTVSGELFF. The CDR3 DNA follows: TGTGCCAGCAGTACGGTCTCCGGGGAGCTGTTTTTT.

In this sample, this clone turned up once. The chain links TRBV7-9 to TRBJ2-3; a weak D match, TRBD1 (5 bases). The CDR3 has 16 residues. CDR1 and CDR2 (germline): SEHNR, FQNEAQ (reference sequence). V gave up 5 bases and J gave up 2 bases, with 17 bases separating them. The CDR3 loop is CASSGPGRTSTDTQYF. In DNA form, the CDR3 reads TGTGCCAGCAGCGGACCCGGAAGGACATCCACAGATACGCAGTATTTT. The full variable domain, completed using reference TRBV7-9 and TRBJ2-3, is DTGVSQNPRHKITKRGQNVTFRCDPISEHNRLYWYRQTLGQGPEFLTYFQNEAQLEKSRLLSDRFSAERPKGSFSTLEIQRTEQGDSAMYLCASSGPGRTSTDTQYFGPGTRLTVL.

This clone occurred once. This chain links TRBV10-3 with TRBJ1-5; the D gene is possibly TRBD1 (6 bases). The CDR3 covers 15 residues. V was cut by 2 bases and J by 5 bases, with 13 bases left in between. CDR1 and CDR2 (germline): ENHRY, SYGVKD. The CDR3 DNA reads as TGTGCCATCAGTGAGGGACAGAGCATACATCAGCCCCAGCATTTT. Translating gives CAISEGQSIHQPQHF.